Given below is one T cell receptor (beta chain) in context. The sample originates from a study of radiation and T cells in renal cell carcinoma. Treatment denoted: treatment-naive control, cytoreductive nephrectomy. Control tumors came from a handful of females and over 9 males, aged about 35 to 85. Some clones are missing from TCRdb's copy, which holds only in-frame ones; the method was immunoSEQ multiplex PCR. This sample has thousands of clones, with 65% found just once. The TCR was taken from a woman in her 70s with renal cell carcinoma. The sample here was tumor tissue, taken from a patient whose treatment was nephrectomy without radiotherapy.

The CDR3 coding sequence is TGTGCCAGCAGCTTAGCGCAACAGGGGGCCGGATCACCCCTCCACTTT. Translation: CASSLAQQGAGSPLHF. This rearrangement joins TRBV7-9 to TRBJ1-6; 9 positions match TRBD1. The length of the CDR3 is 16 residues. The germline CDR1 and CDR2 sequences are SEHNR and FQNEAQ (reference sequence). Unmatched junction bases numbered 7, after V lost 0 bases and J lost 10 bases.